The sequence of this T cell receptor beta chain was determined in a study of identical twins. The study, taken as a whole, reports: Models predicted less out-of-frame TCR alpha sharing in monozygotic twins than was found.

TCRdb independently ran MiXCR on the 5' RACE reads; one entry per CDR3 protein. Here the sample spans approximately 210,000 distinct CDR3 sequences, roughly 9.4% being singletons. The V and J ends lost 6 bases and 4 bases respectively, with 21 bases between them. Germline V gene data show CDR1 as MNHNS and CDR2 as SASEGT. CDR3 size: 16 residues. On this clonotype itself: Its specificity is not known.

The V call is TRBV6-1, the J call TRBJ1-2, with D unclear. Sequences were obtained from memory (CD45RO+) T cells sorted from blood. The sequence derives from a woman aged 18 to 35 in good health. CDR3 bases: TGTGCCAGCAGCCCGGGCAAAAGAAGTTTCAGCTATGGCTACACCTTC. It yields the protein CASSPGKRSFSYGYTF.